This T cell receptor (beta chain) was obtained from a study of technical replicates of blood from a few donors. Sequencing was performed with immunoSEQ multiplex PCR; in TCRdb, only in-frame clones are kept and a portion is missing. The table includes tens of thousands of clones, roughly 98% detected once. Germline CDR1 and CDR2: MNHNY and SVGAGI (reference sequence). The V end was cut by 2 bases, the J end by 4 bases, with 12 bases between. The CDR3 contains 14 residues. This clonotype was obtained from a human donor in good health. V is TRBV6-6 and J is TRBJ2-7; D gene uncertain. Sequenced: T cells isolated from PBMCs. CDR3 loop: CASSYGPPVYEQYF. CDR3 in DNA: TGTGCCAGCAGTTACGGGCCGCCCGTTTACGAGCAGTACTTC.